This entry describes one T cell receptor (beta chain). The data originate from a study of blood T cell repertoires in COVID-19. Study as a whole: From the United States, Italy and Spain came samples of acute and convalescent COVID-19.

Original processing methods: Estimation of nucleated cell counts relied on the amplification of reference gene primers. Only in-frame clones appear in the TCRdb table, and some are missing; sequencing was by immunoSEQ multiplex PCR. The V and J calls and the clone size are those of that table, but D and trimming were determined from the DNA. The repertoire includes over 30,000 clones, about 90% of them detected once, and 5.4% sits in the top ten. V gave up 4 bases and J gave up 4 bases, with 10 bases separating them. Germline lookup yields CDR1 MNHEY and CDR2 SMNVEV (reference sequence). This CDR3 contains 13 residues.

The clonotype was recovered from a human donor in a cohort sampled during active COVID-19. Specimen: peripheral blood. This chain joins TRBV27 and TRBJ1-1; D remains ambiguous. CDR3 region: CASSWSGFTEAFF. The CDR3 DNA sequence: TGTGCCAGCAGTTGGTCGGGGTTCACTGAAGCTTTCTTT.